This TCR beta chain was profiled in a study of blood T cell repertoires in COVID-19. Study as a whole: PBMCs, B-cell-depleted T cells, or T cells were the source of the cDNA or gDNA that made up the material.

TCRdb's copy holds only in-frame clones and misses some; the assay was immunoSEQ multiplex PCR. The data contain hundreds of thousands of clones, approximately 90% of them singletons. V trimming: 2 bases; J trimming: 2 bases; junction bases outside the gene matches: 8. Looked up from germline, CDR1 is MDHEN and CDR2 is SYDVKM. The CDR3 has 18 amino acids. This TCR was recovered from a woman aged 45 to 65 who had recovered from COVID-19. Sequenced: PBMCs or T cells enriched from blood (not recorded which). The chain uses TRBV28 and TRBJ2-2, with 10 bases lining up with TRBD2. CDR3 sequence (DNA): TGTGCCAGCAGTTTAACCCCGGGACTAGCGTTCAACACCGGGGAGCTGTTTTTT. It translates to CASSLTPGLAFNTGELFF. The variable domain in full, with the rest retrieved from reference TRBV28 and TRBJ2-2, is DVKVTQSSRYLVKRTGEKVFLECVQDMDHENMFWYRQDPGLGLRLIYFSYDVKMKEKGDIPEGYSVSREKKERFSLILESASTNQTSMYLCASSLTPGLAFNTGELFFGEGSRLTVL.